This TCR beta chain is from a study of shared clonotypes between healthy human individuals (dated by TCRdb to 2018 to 2021). A note on the overall study: A few men and two women, aged 18 to 49 years, made up the cohort. For each donor, CD4 naive and CD4 memory were each run on three plates, CD8 naive on two plates, and CD8 memory on one plate. The study deeply sequenced blood TCR repertoires of five healthy adults to estimate repertoire size and the extent of clonotype sharing between individuals. To increase sequencing depth and limit assay-specific biases, TCR repertoire library preparation and sequencing were carried out by different laboratories using diverse techniques. Leukapheresis yielded between about 0.9 and 8.9 billion PBMCs per donor. Paper-wide results and their limitations: When a handful of donors were compared, the shared fraction of clonotypes was about 5% for naive CD4, 3% to 4% for naive CD8, 2% to 2.5% for memory CD4, and 0.4% for memory CD8. Pairwise subsampling led to the expectation that sequencing depth would affect the degree of clonotype sharing among donors. Higher generation probabilities were observed for clonotypes shared by all four sorted-subset donors than for non-shared clonotypes. Rarefaction of sorted-subset datasets indicated incomplete sequencing despite the large sequencing depth. Sampling was limited to blood, and TCR repertoires in tissue likely differ from TCR repertoires in blood. The small number of donors limited the genetic and exposure-history diversity represented. Naive subsets generally had larger estimated clonotype richness than memory subsets did.

A note on this clone: Its specific antigen is unknown. One base away there is no much larger clone; base qualities are not given.

TCR CDR3 regions were amplified from genomic DNA by multiplex PCR using the deep immunoSEQ assay. Extracted genomic DNA from each cell subset was distributed evenly across all wells of several immunoSEQ 96-well plates, and each plate was treated as a replicate. Each replicate PCR for sorted subsets received around 200 ng genomic DNA, equal to roughly 29,000 T cell genomes. Purified libraries were measured with a Qubit 3.0 fluorometer, size-checked on a Bioanalyzer 2100, and measured again with the KAPA Library Quantification kit. Each immunoSEQ 96-well plate was sequenced on its own single-read 150-cycle Illumina NextSeq 550 flow cell. For the original study's pipeline: The immunoSEQ output contained only junctional sequences without quality scores, so filtering could not match that applied to full-length reads. Sequences were annotated with PyIR, a Python wrapper for IgBLAST v1.9, and V/J genes and CDR3 were assigned using IMGT germline references. Reads were filtered out if the reads had weak V/J assignments (E-value above 1e-6), no CDR3, stop codons, out-of-frame junctions, or ambiguous translated residues. V3J clonotypes were defined as sequences sharing the same inferred V gene, J gene, and CDR3 amino acid sequence. The percentage overlap between two repertoires was calculated by dividing the number of shared unique clonotypes by the size of the smaller repertoire. Three approaches were used to assess repertoire richness: RTK rarefaction, the Chao1 estimator, and Recon v2.1 estimates of unobserved clonotypes. Generation probabilities were computed with OLGA for all TCRbeta clonotypes obtained by the gDNA method from several donors. TCRdb took over this immuneACCESS table, retaining in-frame rearrangements with V and J assigned. Such tables are incomplete; in checked studies, under half of the missing clones stem from an unresolved V gene, and the remainder is unexplained. V, J and clone size derive from that table, while D and trimming were established from the DNA sequence. The sample yields roughly 1,800,000 clones; less than 95% were counted once. 1% to 1.5% of the sample is taken by the ten largest.

Measured from the cysteine to the phenylalanine, the CDR3 is 13 residues long. The DNA shown is the 39-base CDR3, in frame from base 1. V is cut back by 5 bases and J by 5 bases, with 5 bases in the junction unmatched. The germline V gene (reference sequence) supplies CDR1 PRHDT and CDR2 FYEKMQ. CD8 naive samples consisted of CD45RO-negative cells that were positively selected for CCR7, yielding a CD45RA+CCR7+ population without TemRA cells. Healthy HIV-negative adults with no recently reported acute infections or vaccinations were included as donors. Every donor was a Caucasian adult living in Nashville, Tennessee, USA. Blood was collected by leukapheresis, and PBMCs were isolated by Ficoll-Histopaque density gradient centrifugation and then cryopreserved in liquid nitrogen vapor phase. Analytical flow cytometry was used to check the purity and quantity of every magnetically sorted T cell population. Each sorted fraction had its genomic DNA isolated and then quantified by UV absorbance on a Nanodrop 2000c.

The rearranged chain carries TRBV13 and TRBJ2-5; 7 of the junction bases match TRBD1. The clonotype comes from a man between 18 and 29 years old in good health. The sequenced material came from naive CD8+ T cells sorted from blood. The cell subset or site label, read with the paper, signifies: CD45RA+CCR7+. DNA sequence: TGTGCCAGCAGCCCTACAGGGGAGGAGACCCAGTACTTC. It translates to CASSPTGEETQYF.